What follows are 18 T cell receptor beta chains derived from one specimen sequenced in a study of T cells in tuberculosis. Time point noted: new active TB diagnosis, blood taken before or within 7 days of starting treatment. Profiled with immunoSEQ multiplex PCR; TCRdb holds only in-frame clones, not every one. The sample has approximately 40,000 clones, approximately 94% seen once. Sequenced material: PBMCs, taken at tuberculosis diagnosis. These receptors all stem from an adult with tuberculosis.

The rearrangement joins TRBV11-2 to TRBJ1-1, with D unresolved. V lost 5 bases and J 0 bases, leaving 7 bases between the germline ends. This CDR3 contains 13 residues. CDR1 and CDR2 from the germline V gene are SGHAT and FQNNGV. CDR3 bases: TGTGCCAGCAGCCGGTCGATGAACACTGAAGCTTTCTTT. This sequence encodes CASSRSMNTEAFF. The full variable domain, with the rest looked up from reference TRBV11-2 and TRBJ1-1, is EAGVAQSPRYKIIEKRQSVAFWCNPISGHATLYWYQQILGQGPKLLIQFQNNGVVDDSQLPKDRFSAERLKGVDSTLKIQPAKLEDSAVYLCASSRSMNTEAFFGQGTRLTVV.

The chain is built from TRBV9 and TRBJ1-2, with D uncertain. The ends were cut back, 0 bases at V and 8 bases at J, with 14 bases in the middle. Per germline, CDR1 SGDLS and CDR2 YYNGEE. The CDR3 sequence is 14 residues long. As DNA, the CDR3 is TGTGCCAGCAGCGTAGAATCTGGGAGCGACGGCTACACCTTC. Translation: CASSVESGSDGYTF.

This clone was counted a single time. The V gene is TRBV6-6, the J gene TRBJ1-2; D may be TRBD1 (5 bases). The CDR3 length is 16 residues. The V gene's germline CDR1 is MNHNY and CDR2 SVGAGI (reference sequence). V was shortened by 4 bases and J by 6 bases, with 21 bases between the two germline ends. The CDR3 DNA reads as TGTGCCAGCAGTTCAATTCCGGGACTGAGGAATGATGGCTACACCTTC. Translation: CASSSIPGLRNDGYTF.

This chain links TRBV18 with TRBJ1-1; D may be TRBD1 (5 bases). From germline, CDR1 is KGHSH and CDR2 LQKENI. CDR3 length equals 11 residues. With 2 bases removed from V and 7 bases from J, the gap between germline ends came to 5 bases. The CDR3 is CASSPDSEAFF. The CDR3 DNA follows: TGTGCCAGCTCACCAGACAGTGAAGCTTTCTTT.

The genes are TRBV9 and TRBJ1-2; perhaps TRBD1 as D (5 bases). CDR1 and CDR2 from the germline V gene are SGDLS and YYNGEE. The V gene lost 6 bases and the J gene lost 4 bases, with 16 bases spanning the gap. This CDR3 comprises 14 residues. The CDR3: CASTPGTPLYGYTF. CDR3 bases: TGTGCCAGCACCCCAGGGACTCCGCTCTATGGCTACACCTTC. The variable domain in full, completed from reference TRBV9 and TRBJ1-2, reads DSGVTQTPKHLITATGQRVTLRCSPRSGDLSVYWYQQSLDQGLQFLIQYYNGEERAKGNILERFSAQQFPDLHSELNLSSLELGDSALYFCASTPGTPLYGYTFGSGTRLTVV.

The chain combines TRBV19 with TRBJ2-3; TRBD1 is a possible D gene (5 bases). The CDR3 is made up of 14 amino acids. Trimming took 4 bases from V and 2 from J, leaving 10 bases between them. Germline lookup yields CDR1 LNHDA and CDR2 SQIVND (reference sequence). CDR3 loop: CASSTKGLTDTQYF. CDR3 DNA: TGTGCCAGTAGTACCAAGGGGCTCACAGATACGCAGTATTTT.

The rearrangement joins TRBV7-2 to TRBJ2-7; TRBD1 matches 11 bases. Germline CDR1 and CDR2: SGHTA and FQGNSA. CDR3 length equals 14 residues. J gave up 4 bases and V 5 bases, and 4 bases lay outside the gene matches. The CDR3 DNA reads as TGTGCCAGCAGCCCAGGACAGGGGGCTTACGAGCAGTACTTC. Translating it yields CASSPGQGAYEQYF.

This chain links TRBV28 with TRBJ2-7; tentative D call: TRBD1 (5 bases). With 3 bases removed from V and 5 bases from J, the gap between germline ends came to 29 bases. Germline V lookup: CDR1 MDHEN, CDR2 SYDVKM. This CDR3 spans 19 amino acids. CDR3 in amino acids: CASSFRAGKGVLLKHEQYF. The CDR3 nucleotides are TGTGCCAGCAGTTTCCGGGCAGGGAAGGGCGTCTTACTAAAACACGAGCAGTACTTC.

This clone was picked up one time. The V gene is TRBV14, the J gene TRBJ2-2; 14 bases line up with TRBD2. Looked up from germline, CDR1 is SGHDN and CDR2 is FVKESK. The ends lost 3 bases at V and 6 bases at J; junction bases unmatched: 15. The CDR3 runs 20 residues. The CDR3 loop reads CASSHGRTSGGYRFSGELFF. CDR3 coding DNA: TGTGCCAGCAGCCATGGCCGGACTAGCGGGGGGTACCGTTTCTCCGGGGAGCTGTTTTTT.

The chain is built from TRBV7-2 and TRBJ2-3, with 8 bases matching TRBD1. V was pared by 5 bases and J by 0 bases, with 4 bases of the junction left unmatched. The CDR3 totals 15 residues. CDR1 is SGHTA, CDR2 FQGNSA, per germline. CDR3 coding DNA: TGTGCCAGCAGCAAATGGACAGGGAGCACAGATACGCAGTATTTT. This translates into CASSKWTGSTDTQYF.

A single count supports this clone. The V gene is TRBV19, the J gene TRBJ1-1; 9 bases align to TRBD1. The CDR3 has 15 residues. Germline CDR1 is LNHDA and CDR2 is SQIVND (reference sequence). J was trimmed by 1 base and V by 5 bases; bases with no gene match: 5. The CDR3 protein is CASSSVDRGNTEAFF. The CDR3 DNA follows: TGTGCCAGTAGTTCTGTGGACAGGGGGAACACTGAAGCTTTCTTT.

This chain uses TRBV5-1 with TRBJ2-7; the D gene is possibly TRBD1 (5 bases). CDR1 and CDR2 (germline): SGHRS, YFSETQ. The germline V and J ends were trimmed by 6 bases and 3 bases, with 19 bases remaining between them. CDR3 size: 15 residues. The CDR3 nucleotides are TGCGCCAGCACCCCTCAGGGCGCGGCCGACTACGAGCAGTACTTC. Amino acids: CASTPQGAADYEQYF.

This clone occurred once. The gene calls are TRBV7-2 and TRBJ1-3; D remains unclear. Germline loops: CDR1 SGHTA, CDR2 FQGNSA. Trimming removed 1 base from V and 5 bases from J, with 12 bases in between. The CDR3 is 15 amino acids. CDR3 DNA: TGTGCCAGCAGCTTAGTGTGGGCCCGAAGAAACACCATATATTTT. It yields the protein CASSLVWARRNTIYF.

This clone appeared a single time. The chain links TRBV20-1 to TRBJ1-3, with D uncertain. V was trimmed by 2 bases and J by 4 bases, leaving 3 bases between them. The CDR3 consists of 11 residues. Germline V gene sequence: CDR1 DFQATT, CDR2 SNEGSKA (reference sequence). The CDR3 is CSARQGNTIYF. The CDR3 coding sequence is TGCAGTGCTAGACAGGGAAACACCATATATTTT.

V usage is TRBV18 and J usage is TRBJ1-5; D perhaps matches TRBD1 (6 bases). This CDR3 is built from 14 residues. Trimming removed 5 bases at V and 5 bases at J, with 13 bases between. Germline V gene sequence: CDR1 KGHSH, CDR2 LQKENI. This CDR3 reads CASSKTGGDQPQHF. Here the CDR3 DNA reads TGTGCCAGCTCAAAGACAGGTGGAGATCAGCCCCAGCATTTT.

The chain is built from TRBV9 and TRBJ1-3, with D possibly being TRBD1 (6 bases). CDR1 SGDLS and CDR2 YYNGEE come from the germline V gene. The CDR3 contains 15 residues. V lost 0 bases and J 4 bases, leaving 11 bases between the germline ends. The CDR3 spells CASSVDRVGGNTIYF. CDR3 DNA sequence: TGTGCCAGCAGCGTAGACAGGGTGGGGGGAAACACCATATATTTT. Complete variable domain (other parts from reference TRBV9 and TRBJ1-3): DSGVTQTPKHLITATGQRVTLRCSPRSGDLSVYWYQQSLDQGLQFLIQYYNGEERAKGNILERFSAQQFPDLHSELNLSSLELGDSALYFCASSVDRVGGNTIYFGEGSWLTVV.

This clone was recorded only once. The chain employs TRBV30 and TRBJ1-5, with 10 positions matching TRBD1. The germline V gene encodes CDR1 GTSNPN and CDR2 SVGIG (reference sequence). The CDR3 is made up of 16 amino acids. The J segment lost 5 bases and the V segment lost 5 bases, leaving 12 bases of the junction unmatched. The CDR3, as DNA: TGTGCCTGGCGTCCATTCGGGACAGGGGAATATCAGCCCCAGCATTTT. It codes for CAWRPFGTGEYQPQHF.

The DNA for the CDR3 is TGTGCCATCAGTGAGTCGGGCCCGGGGACAGTCCTCGAAAAACTGTTTTTT. It specifies CAISESGPGTVLEKLFF. The chain couples TRBV10-3 to TRBJ1-4, with TRBD1 matching 7 bases. Germline V lookup: CDR1 ENHRY, CDR2 SYGVKD. After removal of 0 bases from V and 8 bases from J, the junction contained 12 bases not matched to a gene. The CDR3 has 17 amino acids.